This TCR beta chain was retrieved from a study of T cell responses to AZD1222 COVID-19 vaccine. Regarding this clone: Its antigen is not known.

Findings and limits, study-wide: Clonal diversity was possibly underestimated, and white British individuals and females predominated among donors.

Profiling relied on immunoSEQ multiplex PCR, and the TCRdb table lists in-frame clones only, not all of them. The table lists around 150,000 clones, more than 70% of them singletons. The TCR sequence derives from an adult in good health. The sample consisted of peripheral blood, taken on day 0 of AZD1222 vaccination.

CDR3 in amino acids: CASSLGGTASGANVLTF. CDR3 sequence (DNA): TGCGCCAGCAGCTTAGGGGGGACCGCCTCTGGGGCCAACGTCCTGACTTTC. The rearrangement joins TRBV5-1 to TRBJ2-6, with D perhaps given as TRBD1 or TRBD2 (6 bases each). The CDR3 totals 17 residues. Germline values: CDR1 SGHRS, CDR2 YFSETQ. Trimming removed 2 bases from V and 0 bases from J, with 12 bases in between.